A selection of T cell receptor beta chains follows, all from one sample in a study of T cell changes during pregnancy in multiple sclerosis. Sequenced by immunoSEQ multiplex PCR; TCRdb stores in-frame clones only, minus some. The sample lists around 35,000 clones; over 75% were seen once. Sequencing was performed on CD8+ T cells from peripheral blood mononuclear cells, taken in the first trimester of pregnancy. The receptors derive from a female donor with multiple sclerosis, enrolled in a pregnancy study. Both conserved end residues are part of each CDR3. Fields, in order: CDR3 DNA, CDR3 protein, CDR3 length, D gene, clone size, V gene, J gene. The D gene is left open where the match is weak. A clone size is listed for some rows: how often the clone was seen (once, few, many), or a class if it is expanded.

CDR3 DNA: TGTGCCAGTAGTTATCGGGCCTACAATGAGCAGTTCTTC; CDR3 protein: CASSYRAYNEQFF; CDR3 length: 13; D gene: NA; clone size: NA; V gene: TRBV19; J gene: TRBJ2-1
CDR3 DNA: TGTGCCAGCAGTGATGACAGCTACAATGAGCAGTTCTTC; CDR3 protein: CASSDDSYNEQFF; CDR3 length: 13; D gene: NA; clone size: NA; V gene: TRBV6-1; J gene: TRBJ2-1
CDR3 DNA: TGTGCCAGCAGCTCCGTACAGGGGGCGATGGACGAGCAGTACTTC; CDR3 protein: CASSSVQGAMDEQYF; CDR3 length: 15; D gene: TRBD1; clone size: medium-sized; V gene: TRBV7-2; J gene: TRBJ2-7
CDR3 DNA: TGTGCCAGCACCGCTGGCCATCCTAGTTTAGTGTCCTACGAGCAGTACTTC; CDR3 protein: CASTAGHPSLVSYEQYF; CDR3 length: 17; D gene: NA; clone size: NA; V gene: TRBV2; J gene: TRBJ2-7
CDR3 DNA: TGTGCCAGCAGCTTAGCCCTAGCGGGAGTCGCAGAGACCCAGTACTTC; CDR3 protein: CASSLALAGVAETQYF; CDR3 length: 16; D gene: TRBD2; clone size: NA; V gene: TRBV13; J gene: TRBJ2-5
CDR3 DNA: TGTGCCAGCAGTTTAAGGCGGGACTCCTACGAGCAGTACTTC; CDR3 protein: CASSLRRDSYEQYF; CDR3 length: 14; D gene: NA; clone size: NA; V gene: TRBV27; J gene: TRBJ2-7
CDR3 DNA: TGTGCCAGCAGTTACCAAGGGGGGGGCACCCCTGAAGCTTTCTTT; CDR3 protein: CASSYQGGGTPEAFF; CDR3 length: 15; D gene: NA; clone size: NA; V gene: TRBV7-9; J gene: TRBJ1-1
CDR3 DNA: TGTGCCAGCAGTGACCCCAGGGGGCGCGACTATGGCTACACCTTC; CDR3 protein: CASSDPRGRDYGYTF; CDR3 length: 15; D gene: TRBD1; clone size: NA; V gene: TRBV27; J gene: TRBJ1-2
CDR3 DNA: TGTGCCAGCAGCACCGGGACAGGGAGAAGGAGTGGGACCGGGGAGCTGTTTTTT; CDR3 protein: CASSTGTGRRSGTGELFF; CDR3 length: 18; D gene: TRBD1; clone size: once; V gene: TRBV7-9; J gene: TRBJ2-2
CDR3 DNA: TGTGCCAGCTCACCACCGCCCATGCCGGGACAGGGGGCTAAGTTTCGCGAGCAGTACTTC; CDR3 protein: CASSPPPMPGQGAKFREQYF; CDR3 length: 20; D gene: TRBD1; clone size: NA; V gene: TRBV18; J gene: TRBJ2-7
CDR3 DNA: TGTGCCAGCAGTTCCAACTGGGACAGGGGTCGGGAGACCCAGTACTTC; CDR3 protein: CASSSNWDRGRETQYF; CDR3 length: 16; D gene: TRBD1; clone size: NA; V gene: TRBV6-5; J gene: TRBJ2-5
CDR3 DNA: TGTGCCAGCAGTACCCCAGGGAACACTGAAGCTTTCTTT; CDR3 protein: CASSTPGNTEAFF; CDR3 length: 13; D gene: NA; clone size: once; V gene: TRBV6-5; J gene: TRBJ1-1
CDR3 DNA: TGTGCCAGCAGTTTAGGGCTAGCTAGACACAATGAGCAGTTCTTC; CDR3 protein: CASSLGLARHNEQFF; CDR3 length: 15; D gene: NA; clone size: NA; V gene: TRBV27; J gene: TRBJ2-1
CDR3 DNA: TGTGCCAGTAGTACCTCCGGGACTAGCGTATACAATGAGCAGTTCTTC; CDR3 protein: CASSTSGTSVYNEQFF; CDR3 length: 16; D gene: TRBD2; clone size: NA; V gene: TRBV19; J gene: TRBJ2-1
CDR3 DNA: TGTGCCAGCAGCCCAGGTCAGGGGGTTTATGGCTACACCTTC; CDR3 protein: CASSPGQGVYGYTF; CDR3 length: 14; D gene: TRBD1; clone size: NA; V gene: TRBV7-8; J gene: TRBJ1-2
CDR3 DNA: TGTGCCAGTACCCGAAGCGGACTAGCGAGCACAGATACGCAGTATTTT; CDR3 protein: CASTRSGLASTDTQYF; CDR3 length: 16; D gene: TRBD2; clone size: NA; V gene: TRBV19; J gene: TRBJ2-3
CDR3 DNA: TGTGCCATCCACCCAGGGGAGGGAAGCGATGAGCAGTTCTTC; CDR3 protein: CAIHPGEGSDEQFF; CDR3 length: 14; D gene: NA; clone size: NA; V gene: TRBV10-3; J gene: TRBJ2-1
CDR3 DNA: TGTGCCAGCTCACCACCCTTCCTAGCGGGAAATATACAAGAGACCCAGTACTTC; CDR3 protein: CASSPPFLAGNIQETQYF; CDR3 length: 18; D gene: TRBD2; clone size: NA; V gene: TRBV18; J gene: TRBJ2-5
CDR3 DNA: TGTGCCAGCAGCGATACTAGCTACGAGCAGTACTTC; CDR3 protein: CASSDTSYEQYF; CDR3 length: 12; D gene: NA; clone size: NA; V gene: TRBV7-9; J gene: TRBJ2-7
CDR3 DNA: TGTGCCAGCAGCCCCACGTCTAGCCCGTCCTTGTATTTT; CDR3 protein: CASSPTSSPSLYF; CDR3 length: 13; D gene: NA; clone size: NA; V gene: TRBV13; J gene: TRBJ2-3
CDR3 DNA: TGCGCCAGCAGCCTTGGTCTACCCAATTCACCCCTCCACTTT; CDR3 protein: CASSLGLPNSPLHF; CDR3 length: 14; D gene: NA; clone size: NA; V gene: TRBV4-1; J gene: TRBJ1-6
CDR3 DNA: TGTGCCAGCAGCTTAACAGGGGCGCAGTCCGACGAGCAGTACTTC; CDR3 protein: CASSLTGAQSDEQYF; CDR3 length: 15; D gene: NA; clone size: NA; V gene: TRBV7-3; J gene: TRBJ2-7
CDR3 DNA: TGTGCCAGCAGTTTTAGCGGGAGGGTGGTCTACGAGCAGTACTTC; CDR3 protein: CASSFSGRVVYEQYF; CDR3 length: 15; D gene: TRBD2; clone size: NA; V gene: TRBV7-2; J gene: TRBJ2-7
CDR3 DNA: TGTGCCAGCAGCCTTATTTCACCTCGATTTTCATTGGGGGGGCCCACTGAAGCTTTCTTT; CDR3 protein: CASSLISPRFSLGGPTEAFF; CDR3 length: 20; D gene: NA; clone size: NA; V gene: TRBV21-1; J gene: TRBJ1-1
CDR3 DNA: TGTGCCAGCAGCCAAGGTCTAGAGGGTTCAAATGAGCAGTTCTTC; CDR3 protein: CASSQGLEGSNEQFF; CDR3 length: 15; D gene: NA; clone size: NA; V gene: TRBV4-2; J gene: TRBJ2-1
CDR3 DNA: TGCGCCAGCAGCCAAGAGACTAGCCGAAACACCGGGGAGCTGTTTTTT; CDR3 protein: CASSQETSRNTGELFF; CDR3 length: 16; D gene: TRBD2; clone size: NA; V gene: TRBV4-3; J gene: TRBJ2-2
CDR3 DNA: TGTGCCAGCAGCTTAGAATTCTATGAGCAGTTCTTC; CDR3 protein: CASSLEFYEQFF; CDR3 length: 12; D gene: NA; clone size: once; V gene: TRBV11-2; J gene: TRBJ2-1
CDR3 DNA: TGTGCCAGTAGTTCCACTAGCTCCTACAATGAGCAGTTCTTC; CDR3 protein: CASSSTSSYNEQFF; CDR3 length: 14; D gene: NA; clone size: once; V gene: TRBV19; J gene: TRBJ2-1
CDR3 DNA: TGTGCCAGCAGCGGGACTAGCGGGAGAGGAGAGCAGTTCTTC; CDR3 protein: CASSGTSGRGEQFF; CDR3 length: 14; D gene: TRBD2; clone size: NA; V gene: TRBV27; J gene: TRBJ2-1
CDR3 DNA: TGTGCCAGCAGATCCGGGAGTGGGTACGAGCAGTACTTC; CDR3 protein: CASRSGSGYEQYF; CDR3 length: 13; D gene: NA; clone size: once; V gene: TRBV2; J gene: TRBJ2-7
CDR3 DNA: TGTGCCAGCAGTTTCTCGCGGGGCTCCTACGAGCAGTACTTC; CDR3 protein: CASSFSRGSYEQYF; CDR3 length: 14; D gene: NA; clone size: NA; V gene: TRBV27; J gene: TRBJ2-7
CDR3 DNA: TGTGCCACCAGCGACTACGGGACAGGGGTCTACAATGAGCAGTTCTTC; CDR3 protein: CATSDYGTGVYNEQFF; CDR3 length: 16; D gene: TRBD1; clone size: NA; V gene: TRBV15; J gene: TRBJ2-1
CDR3 DNA: TGTGCCAGCAGCCGGACGCTCAGGGGCCGCGAGCAGTACTTC; CDR3 protein: CASSRTLRGREQYF; CDR3 length: 14; D gene: NA; clone size: once; V gene: TRBV7-6; J gene: TRBJ2-7
CDR3 DNA: TGTGCCAGCAGCCCCGTTGGGCAGAGTAACACTGAAGCTTTCTTT; CDR3 protein: CASSPVGQSNTEAFF; CDR3 length: 15; D gene: NA; clone size: NA; V gene: TRBV14; J gene: TRBJ1-1
CDR3 DNA: TGTGCCAGCAGCTTAGCATTGGGGGCGCAAGAGACCCAGTACTTC; CDR3 protein: CASSLALGAQETQYF; CDR3 length: 15; D gene: NA; clone size: NA; V gene: TRBV7-9; J gene: TRBJ2-5
CDR3 DNA: TGTGCCAGCAGGACCAGCGGCTCCTACAATGAGCAGTTCTTC; CDR3 protein: CASRTSGSYNEQFF; CDR3 length: 14; D gene: NA; clone size: NA; V gene: TRBV2; J gene: TRBJ2-1
CDR3 DNA: TGTGCCAGCAGGCCCAGGGTGGTCGGGGAAAAACTGTTTTTT; CDR3 protein: CASRPRVVGEKLFF; CDR3 length: 14; D gene: NA; clone size: NA; V gene: TRBV2; J gene: TRBJ1-4
CDR3 DNA: TGCGCCAGCAGCTTGGTGGGACAGGGGGCTCCAGGTGAAAAACTGTTTTTT; CDR3 protein: CASSLVGQGAPGEKLFF; CDR3 length: 17; D gene: TRBD1; clone size: NA; V gene: TRBV5-1; J gene: TRBJ1-4